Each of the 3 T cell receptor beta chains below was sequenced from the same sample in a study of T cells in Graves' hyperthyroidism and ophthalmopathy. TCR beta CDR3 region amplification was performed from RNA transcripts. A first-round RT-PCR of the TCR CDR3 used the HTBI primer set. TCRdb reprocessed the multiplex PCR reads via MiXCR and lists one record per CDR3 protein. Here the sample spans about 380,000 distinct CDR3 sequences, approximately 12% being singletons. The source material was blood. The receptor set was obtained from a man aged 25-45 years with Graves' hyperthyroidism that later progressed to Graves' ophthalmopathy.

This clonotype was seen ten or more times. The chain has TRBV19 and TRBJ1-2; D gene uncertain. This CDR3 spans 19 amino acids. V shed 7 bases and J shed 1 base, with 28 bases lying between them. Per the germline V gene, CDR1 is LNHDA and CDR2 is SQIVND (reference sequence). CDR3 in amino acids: CASNGRFYQIDHLNYGYTF. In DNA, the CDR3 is TGTGCCAGTAACGGCAGATTCTACCAGATTGACCACCTTAACTATGGCTACACCTTC.

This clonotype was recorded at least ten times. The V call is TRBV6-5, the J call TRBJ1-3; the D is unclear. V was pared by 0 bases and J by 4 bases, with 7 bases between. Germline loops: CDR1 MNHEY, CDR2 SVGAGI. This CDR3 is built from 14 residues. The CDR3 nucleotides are TGTGCCAGCAGTTACTCCAACAGCGGAAACACCATATATTTT. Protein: CASSYSNSGNTIYF.

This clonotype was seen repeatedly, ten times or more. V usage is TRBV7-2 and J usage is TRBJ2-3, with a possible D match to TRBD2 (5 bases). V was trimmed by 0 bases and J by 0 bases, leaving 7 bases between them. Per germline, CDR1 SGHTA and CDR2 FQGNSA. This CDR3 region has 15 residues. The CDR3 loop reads CASSLAPGSTDTQYF. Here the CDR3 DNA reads TGTGCCAGCAGCTTAGCTCCGGGGAGCACAGATACGCAGTATTTT.